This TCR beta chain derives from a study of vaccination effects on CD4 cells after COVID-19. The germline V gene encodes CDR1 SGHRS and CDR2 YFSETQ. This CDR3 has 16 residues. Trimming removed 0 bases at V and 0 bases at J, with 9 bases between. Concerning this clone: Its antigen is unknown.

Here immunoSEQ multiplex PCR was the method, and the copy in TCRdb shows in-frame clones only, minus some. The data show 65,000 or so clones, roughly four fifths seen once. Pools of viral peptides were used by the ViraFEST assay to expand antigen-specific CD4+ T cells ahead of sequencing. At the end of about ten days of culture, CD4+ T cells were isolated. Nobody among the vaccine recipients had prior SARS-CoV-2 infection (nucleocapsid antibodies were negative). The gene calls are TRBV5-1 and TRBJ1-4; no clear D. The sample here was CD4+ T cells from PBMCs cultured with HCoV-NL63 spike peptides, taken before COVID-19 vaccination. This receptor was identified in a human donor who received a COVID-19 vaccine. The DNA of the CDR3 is TGCGCCAGCAGCTTGGGGTTGTCTGCAACTAATGAAAAACTGTTTTTT. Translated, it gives CASSLGLSATNEKLFF. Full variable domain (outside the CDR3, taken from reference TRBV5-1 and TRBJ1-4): KAGVTQTPRYLIKTRGQQVTLSCSPISGHRSVSWYQQTPGQGLQFLFEYFSETQRNKGNFPGRFSGRQFSNSRSEMNVSTLELGDSALYLCASSLGLSATNEKLFFGSGTQLSVL.